The 32 T cell receptor beta chains presented below share a single source sample, sequenced in a study of blood T cell repertoires in COVID-19. Clones were sequenced by immunoSEQ multiplex PCR, and TCRdb holds only the in-frame ones, with some missing. The sample records around 64,000 clones, over 75% being singletons. The sequencing input was peripheral blood. These receptors originate from a man older than 75 in a cohort sampled during active COVID-19.

This clone was counted a few times. The chain joins TRBV18 to TRBJ1-2; D is perhaps TRBD1 (6 bases). Germline CDR1 and CDR2: KGHSH and LQKENI. CDR3 length: 14 amino acids. Deletions cut 3 bases from V and 4 bases from J, with 12 bases between. CDR3 DNA: TGTGCCAGCTCACCCCCAGAGGGGGTCTATGGCTACACCTTC. It yields the protein CASSPPEGVYGYTF.

The V gene is TRBV7-3, the J gene TRBJ1-1; 7 nucleotides align to TRBD1. Looked up from germline, CDR1 is SGHTA and CDR2 is FQGTGA. V lost 0 bases to trimming and J lost 3 bases; unmatched junction nucleotides: 4. The CDR3 sequence is 15 residues long. DNA of the CDR3: TGTGCCAGCAGCTTAACAGGGGGCGCGCACACTGAAGCTTTCTTT. Its protein product is CASSLTGGAHTEAFF.

V and J are TRBV6-1 and TRBJ1-4; tentatively, D is TRBD1 (6 bases). The CDR3 has 16 amino acids. From germline, CDR1 is MNHNS and CDR2 SASEGT. Trimming pared 0 bases from V and 6 bases from J, leaving 14 bases between. Here the CDR3 DNA reads TGTGCCAGCAGTGAAGCGCAGGGGAGTCGGGATGAAAAACTGTTTTTT. It is translated as CASSEAQGSRDEKLFF.

The V gene is TRBV6-5, the J gene TRBJ2-7, with 9 positions matching TRBD2. With 0 bases clipped from V and 4 bases from J, the junction kept 4 bases outside the gene matches. The CDR3 is 15 amino acids. Germline-derived CDR1 and CDR2 are MNHEY and SVGAGI. The CDR3 DNA sequence: TGTGCCAGCAGTTACTCGCTAGCGGGGAATTACGAGCAGTACTTC. Its protein product is CASSYSLAGNYEQYF.

The genes are TRBV11-3 and TRBJ1-1; 7 bases are a match to TRBD1. The CDR3 totals 14 residues. Germline V gene sequence: CDR1 SGHNT, CDR2 YENEEA. J lost 4 bases, V lost 5 bases, and 7 bases had no gene match. The CDR3 reads CASSPDRVGTEAFF. The CDR3 DNA reads TGTGCCAGCAGCCCCGACAGGGTAGGCACTGAAGCTTTCTTT.

This CDR3 is CASSLGGGPGLTQYF. In nucleotides, the CDR3 is TGTGCCAGCAGCTTAGGAGGGGGCCCGGGTTTGACCCAGTACTTC. V is TRBV11-2 and J is TRBJ2-5; TRBD1 agrees at 7 bases. V lost 1 base to trimming and J lost 7 bases; unmatched junction nucleotides: 9. Looked up from germline, CDR1 is SGHAT and CDR2 is FQNNGV. This CDR3 contains 15 residues.

This chain connects TRBV6-2 or TRBV6-3 to TRBJ2-4, with 8 bases matching TRBD2. The CDR3 length is 15 residues. With 5 bases clipped from V and 3 bases from J, the junction kept 6 bases outside the gene matches. Germline CDR1 reads MNHEY; CDR2 reads SVGEGT. CDR3 sequence reads: CASSPRGGGKNIQYF. The CDR3 DNA reads as TGTGCCAGCAGTCCCCGGGGGGGAGGCAAAAACATTCAGTACTTC.

The chain combines TRBV7-9 with TRBJ2-5; TRBD2 aligns across 7 bases. V gave up 3 bases and J gave up 3 bases; unmatched junction bases: 1. The CDR3 is made up of 13 amino acids. Germline V gene data show CDR1 as SEHNR and CDR2 as FQNEAQ (reference sequence). CDR3 amino acids: CASSFGLEETQYF. DNA for the CDR3: TGTGCCAGCAGCTTTGGACTAGAAGAGACCCAGTACTTC.

V usage is TRBV30 and J usage is TRBJ1-1; 8 nucleotides match TRBD1. Germline CDR1 and CDR2: GTSNPN and SVGIG (reference sequence). J gave up 0 bases and V 3 bases, and 6 bases lay outside the gene matches. The CDR3 has 15 amino acids. CDR3: CAWSSNRGVNTEAFF. The CDR3 DNA is TGTGCCTGGAGCTCAAACAGGGGGGTGAACACTGAAGCTTTCTTT.

The chain recombines TRBV6-4 with TRBJ2-3, with 13 bases aligning to TRBD2. The CDR3 extends over 16 amino acids. V was pared by 7 bases and J by 6 bases, with 10 bases of the junction left unmatched. Germline V gene data show CDR1 as MRHNA and CDR2 as SNTAGT. The DNA of the CDR3 is TGTGCCAGCACCCCTACTAGCGGGGGGGCCGGGGATACGCAGTATTTT. Its translation: CASTPTSGGAGDTQYF.

J is TRBJ1-2 and V is TRBV27; possibly TRBD1 for D (6 bases). The CDR3 totals 15 residues. The germline CDR1 and CDR2 sequences are MNHEY and SMNVEV (reference sequence). V gave up 4 bases and J gave up 3 bases, with 15 bases separating them. CDR3 in DNA: TGTGCCAGCAGTTCTTTGAGGGGGTCGGACTATGGCTACACCTTC. This codes for CASSSLRGSDYGYTF.

The chain recombines TRBV19 with TRBJ2-5; 15 nucleotides align to TRBD2. The CDR3 sequence is 16 residues long. CDR1 and CDR2 (germline): LNHDA, SQIVND (reference sequence). Trimming cost V 4 bases and J 5 bases; bases outside gene matches: 5. The CDR3 coding sequence is TGTGCCAGTAGTACCGGACTAGCGGGGGGGTGGGAGACCCAGTACTTC. Protein: CASSTGLAGGWETQYF.

The chain uses TRBV25-1 and TRBJ1-6; D remains ambiguous. Trimming took off 3 bases at V and 9 bases at J, with 9 bases between the two ends. The CDR3 loop spans 13 amino acids. Germline values: CDR1 MGHDK, CDR2 SYGVNS. The CDR3 protein is CASSEVSSSPLHF. The CDR3, as DNA: TGTGCCAGCAGTGAGGTCTCCAGTTCACCCCTCCACTTT. The entire variable domain, with the rest obtained from reference TRBV25-1 and TRBJ1-6, is as follows: EADIYQTPRYLVIGTGKKITLECSQTMGHDKMYWYQQDPGMELHLIHYSYGVNSTEKGDLSSESTVSRIRTEHFPLTLESARPSHTSQYLCASSEVSSSPLHFGNGTRLTVT.

The DNA for the CDR3 is TGTGCCAGCAGCGGACAGCCTCAAACCTGGGCGGGGGAGCTGTTTTTT. This translates into CASSGQPQTWAGELFF. The chain carries TRBV14 and TRBJ2-2; weak D call: TRBD1 (6 bases). CDR3 length: 16 amino acids. Germline V gene data show CDR1 as SGHDN and CDR2 as FVKESK. Trimming took off 5 bases at V and 8 bases at J, with 21 bases between the two ends.

The chain recombines TRBV19 with TRBJ2-1; 7 nucleotides align to TRBD1. Per germline, CDR1 LNHDA and CDR2 SQIVND (reference sequence). The CDR3 has 15 amino acids. The trim removed 4 bases at V and 2 bases at J, leaving 5 bases unmatched. This CDR3 is CASSTRQGPYNEQFF. In nucleotides, the CDR3 is TGTGCCAGTAGTACGCGACAGGGACCCTACAATGAGCAGTTCTTC.

The rearrangement joins TRBV5-1 to TRBJ2-3, with 12 bases that match TRBD2. There are 16 residues in the CDR3. Germline V CDR1 and CDR2: SGHRS, YFSETQ. Trimming cost V 1 base and J 4 bases; bases outside gene matches: 4. As DNA, the CDR3 is TGCGCCAGCAGCTTGCTTCTAGCGGGGGGGTCAGATACGCAGTATTTT. Residues: CASSLLLAGGSDTQYF.

The CDR3 is CASSLEEWAGYNYGYTF. The CDR3 nucleotides are TGTGCCAGCAGCTTAGAAGAATGGGCAGGATATAACTATGGCTACACCTTC. The gene calls are TRBV7-9 and TRBJ1-2; no firm D call. From germline, CDR1 is SEHNR and CDR2 FQNEAQ (reference sequence). Trimming pared 1 base from V and 1 base from J, leaving 16 bases between. This CDR3 comprises 17 residues.

The chain links TRBV2 to TRBJ2-3; a weak D match, TRBD1 (7 bases). The CDR3 is 15 amino acids. Trimming pared 2 bases from V and 0 bases from J, leaving 9 bases between. Looked up from germline, CDR1 is SNHLY and CDR2 is FYNNEI. The CDR3 region has the DNA TGTGCCAGCAGTGAACAGGGGGGTAGCACAGATACGCAGTATTTT. Translating gives CASSEQGGSTDTQYF.

The genes are TRBV29-1 and TRBJ2-5; tentatively, D is TRBD1 (6 bases). The CDR3 sequence is 15 residues long. Germline V CDR1 and CDR2: SQVTM, ANQGSEA. The germline V and J ends were trimmed by 7 bases and 4 bases, with 22 bases remaining between them. The CDR3 loop reads CSAGTGTTRGETQYF. CDR3 in DNA: TGCAGCGCAGGAACCGGGACAACCAGGGGAGAGACCCAGTACTTC.

The chain carries TRBV7-8 and TRBJ2-7; 12 bases are shared with TRBD2. CDR1 and CDR2 from the germline V gene are SGHVS and FQNEAQ. Unmatched junction bases numbered 9, after V lost 4 bases and J lost 5 bases. The CDR3 covers 16 residues. CDR3 loop: CASSSRLAGAPNEQYF. The CDR3 coding sequence is TGTGCCAGCAGCTCGAGACTAGCGGGAGCGCCTAACGAGCAGTACTTC.

CDR3 bases: TGTGCCAGCAGCTTAGGACAGACTGTCACCTACGAGCAGTACTTC. Its translation is CASSLGQTVTYEQYF. The chain employs TRBV7-6 and TRBJ2-7, with a tentative D call TRBD1 (5 bases). V was shortened by 1 base and J by 2 bases, with 12 bases between the two germline ends. Germline CDR1 reads SGHVS; CDR2 reads FNYEAQ. The CDR3 covers 15 residues.

CDR3 DNA: TGTGCCAGCAGTTTGGCGGGGGGCATCAATGAGCAGTTCTTC. Protein product: CASSLAGGINEQFF. The chain is built from TRBV6-2 or TRBV6-3 and TRBJ2-1; 8 bases are shared with TRBD2. The CDR3 runs to 14 residues. Germline loops: CDR1 MNHEY, CDR2 SVGEGT. With 4 bases clipped from V and 6 bases from J, the junction kept 5 bases outside the gene matches.

This clone was counted a few times. The chain has TRBV7-2 and TRBJ2-2; TRBD1 matches at 8 bases. V shed 4 bases, J shed 4 bases, and the junction held 11 bases outside the gene matches. The V gene's germline CDR1 is SGHTA and CDR2 FQGNSA. The CDR3 has 17 residues. This CDR3 reads CASSSRASGGRTGELFF. The CDR3 DNA reads TGTGCCAGCAGCTCTAGGGCGTCAGGGGGCCGCACCGGGGAGCTGTTTTTT. Variable domain in full (rest from reference TRBV7-2 and TRBJ2-2): GAGVSQSPSNKVTEKGKDVELRCDPISGHTALYWYRQSLGQGLEFLIYFQGNSAPDKSGLPSDRFSAERTGGSVSTLTIQRTQQEDSAVYLCASSSRASGGRTGELFFGEGSRLTVL.

The chain employs TRBV6-4 and TRBJ2-2; 9 nucleotides match TRBD1. J lost 10 bases, V lost 5 bases, and 5 bases had no gene match. This CDR3 comprises 13 residues. Germline V lookup: CDR1 MRHNA, CDR2 SNTAGT. In DNA, the CDR3 is TGTGCCAGCAGTAACTACAGGGGGCAGGAGCTGTTTTTT. It is translated as CASSNYRGQELFF.

The table lists this clone with a few counts. V is TRBV11-3 and J is TRBJ2-1; D is perhaps TRBD1 (6 bases). Trimming took 5 bases from V and 10 from J, leaving 12 bases between them. The CDR3 is made up of 12 amino acids. Germline CDR1 is SGHNT and CDR2 is YENEEA. CDR3 nucleotides: TGTGCCAGCAGCCGACAGGCTGGCGAGCAGTTCTTC. Translated: CASSRQAGEQFF.

The chain links TRBV7-8 to TRBJ1-5; 9 nucleotides align to TRBD1. This CDR3 has 15 residues. The V gene's germline CDR1 is SGHVS and CDR2 FQNEAQ. Unmatched junction bases numbered 4, after V lost 4 bases and J lost 3 bases. CDR3 protein: CASSSTGGFNQPQHF. The CDR3 DNA is TGTGCCAGCAGCTCGACAGGGGGGTTCAATCAGCCCCAGCATTTT.

The chain links TRBV28 to TRBJ1-1; 9 positions match TRBD1. The trim removed 5 bases at V and 3 bases at J, leaving 7 bases unmatched. CDR3 length: 15 amino acids. In germline, CDR1 is MDHEN, CDR2 SYDVKM. The CDR3 DNA reads TGTGCCAGCAGTGTCGCCGGGACAGGGTACACTGAAGCTTTCTTT. Protein sequence: CASSVAGTGYTEAFF.

This chain links TRBV27 with TRBJ2-6, with D possibly TRBD2 on 6 matching bases. Trimming pared 3 bases from V and 2 bases from J, leaving 14 bases between. Germline V lookup: CDR1 MNHEY, CDR2 SMNVEV (reference sequence). This CDR3 has 17 residues. CDR3: CASSFLGGGTGANVLTF. The DNA for the CDR3 is TGTGCCAGCAGTTTTCTGGGTGGGGGGACTGGGGCCAACGTCCTGACTTTC.

This chain links TRBV5-4 with TRBJ1-2, with 9 bases lining up with TRBD1. The CDR3 is 15 amino acids. The V and J ends lost 0 bases and 4 bases, in that order; junction bases with no gene match: 4. Germline V CDR1 and CDR2: SGHNT, YYREEE (reference sequence). CDR3 sequence: CASSLAGQGTYGYTF. As DNA, the CDR3 is TGTGCCAGCAGCTTGGCGGGACAGGGTACCTATGGCTACACCTTC.

The chain carries TRBV24-1 and TRBJ2-1; 11 bases agree with TRBD1. The CDR3 has 15 amino acids. V lost 3 bases and J lost 7; bases outside the gene matches: 4. Germline CDR1 KGHDR, CDR2 SFDVKD. CDR3 residues: CATSDGQGAKNEQFF. Here the CDR3 DNA reads TGTGCCACCAGTGATGGACAGGGGGCGAAGAATGAGCAGTTCTTC.

This chain joins TRBV4-3 and TRBJ2-7; D is ambiguous. CDR3 length: 12 residues. Germline V gene lookup returns CDR1 LGHNA and CDR2 YSLEER. V lost 6 bases and J 5 bases, leaving 11 bases between the germline ends. The CDR3 sequence is CASRRHGNEQYF. The CDR3 bases are TGCGCCAGCAGGAGGCATGGTAACGAGCAGTACTTC.

The J gene is TRBJ1-2, the V gene TRBV12-3 or TRBV12-4; perhaps TRBD1 as D (5 bases). There are 13 residues in the CDR3. V was clipped by 6 bases and J by 2 bases, with 10 bases between them. The CDR3 sequence is CASSVGQNYGYTF. The DNA of the CDR3 is TGTGCCAGCAGCGTGGGGCAGAACTATGGCTACACCTTC.